The TCR beta chain described here comes from a study of blood T cell repertoires in COVID-19. The overall study: PBMCs, B-cell-depleted T cells, or T cells were the source of the cDNA or gDNA that made up the material.

CDR3 length: 14 amino acids. The germline gives CDR1 SGDLS, CDR2 YYNGEE. V lost 3 bases and J lost 1, with 8 bases in between. Authors' methods: Amplifying reference gene primers gave estimates of nucleated cell counts. Generated by immunoSEQ multiplex PCR, the TCRdb table keeps only in-frame clones and is missing some. The V and J calls and the clone size are those of that table, but D and trimming were determined from the DNA. The table shows about 170,000 clones, with approximately 85% occurring only once. Input material: peripheral blood. The receptor comes from a man aged 35-49 years who had recovered from COVID-19. V gene TRBV9 combines with J gene TRBJ2-4; D is possibly TRBD1 (6 bases). CDR3 amino acids: CASSGTGAKNIQYF. Written as DNA, the CDR3 is TGTGCCAGCAGCGGAACAGGGGCCAAAAACATTCAGTACTTC. The variable domain in full, with the rest retrieved from reference TRBV9 and TRBJ2-4, is DSGVTQTPKHLITATGQRVTLRCSPRSGDLSVYWYQQSLDQGLQFLIQYYNGEERAKGNILERFSAQQFPDLHSELNLSSLELGDSALYFCASSGTGAKNIQYFGAGTRLSVL.